These 13 T cell receptor beta chains were sequenced from one sample in a study of blood T cells in healthy people across ages. A second PCR of about 6 to 11 cycles used a sample-barcoded 5' primer and a J-beta primer mix. TCRdb re-called the 5' RACE reads with MiXCR, one entry per CDR3 protein. The profile shows 450,000 to 700,000 distinct CDR3 sequences, 27% of them singletons. The sequencing input was blood. The source is a woman in her 70s in good health.

The sample holds a few counts of this clonotype. V and J are TRBV20-1 and TRBJ2-5, with D tentatively TRBD1 (6 bases). The germline CDR1 and CDR2 sequences are DFQATT and SNEGSKA (reference sequence). V lost 5 bases and J lost 5, with 15 bases in between. The CDR3 loop spans 13 amino acids. The CDR3 DNA reads as TGCAGTGCTTCGGACAGCCTCGTGGAGACCCAGTACTTC. Amino acid sequence: CSASDSLVETQYF.

V gene TRBV4-1 combines with J gene TRBJ2-1; D is possibly TRBD2 (7 bases). Looked up from germline, CDR1 is MGHRA and CDR2 is YSYEKL. The CDR3 spans 16 residues. V lost 6 bases and J 2 bases, leaving 17 bases between the germline ends. CDR3 nucleotides: TGCGCCAGCAGGCTATCGGAGGGGGGGGCCTACAATGAGCAGTTCTTC. As protein: CASRLSEGGAYNEQFF.

CDR3 loop: CASSSGTPVGSYGYTF. CDR3 sequence (DNA): TGTGCCAGCAGCTCAGGGACACCGGTGGGTTCATATGGCTACACCTTC. V usage is TRBV6-6 and J usage is TRBJ1-2; D perhaps matches TRBD1 (6 bases). The germline V gene encodes CDR1 MNHNY and CDR2 SVGAGI (reference sequence). Trimming cost V 6 bases and J 5 bases, with 22 bases left between them. The CDR3 length is 16 residues.

This clonotype is a singleton in its sample. This sequence joins TRBV9 and TRBJ1-3; D may be TRBD1 (5 bases). The germline V and J ends were trimmed by 2 bases and 3 bases, with 9 bases remaining between them. The CDR3 consists of 14 residues. Germline V gives CDR1 SGDLS, CDR2 YYNGEE. This CDR3 reads CASSVGPYGNTIYF. DNA of the CDR3: TGTGCCAGCAGCGTGGGACCCTATGGAAACACCATATATTTT.

The gene calls are TRBV7-6 and TRBJ2-5; 9 bases fit TRBD1. This CDR3 has 16 residues. V shed 5 bases and J 3 bases; nucleotides not matched to a gene: 10. From germline, CDR1 is SGHVS and CDR2 FNYEAQ. CDR3 in DNA: TGTGCCAGCAGCCCCTTTAAGGGACAGGGAGAAGAGACCCAGTACTTC. This translates into CASSPFKGQGEETQYF.

In regard to this clonotype: This sequence may be a read error, since a much larger clone differs from it by one base. V gene TRBV5-1 combines with J gene TRBJ2-6; D may be TRBD1 (5 bases). Germline lookup yields CDR1 SGHRS and CDR2 YFSETQ. This CDR3 region has 15 residues. The CDR3 DNA is TGCGCCAGCAGCTTGGGGGGCTCTGGGACCAACGTCCTGACTTTC. Translating gives CASSLGGSGTNVLTF.

In its sample, this clonotype was seen a few times. The rearrangement links TRBV5-1 to TRBJ2-2, with D tentatively TRBD1 (6 bases). This CDR3 contains 16 residues. CDR1 and CDR2 from the germline V gene are SGHRS and YFSETQ. The germline V and J ends were trimmed by 1 base and 3 bases, with 13 bases remaining between them. CDR3 sequence: CASSLNGGTYTGELFF. The CDR3 nucleotides read TGCGCCAGCAGCTTGAATGGGGGCACGTACACCGGGGAGCTGTTTTTT.

The CDR3 DNA sequence: TGCGCCAGCAGCGCTGGGATTCGCGGGGGGGCTGACGGTGAGCAGTTCTTC. This gives the protein CASSAGIRGGADGEQFF. The genes are TRBV5-1 and TRBJ2-1, with TRBD2 matching over 9 bases. In germline, CDR1 is SGHRS, CDR2 YFSETQ. The CDR3 length is 17 residues. Unmatched junction bases numbered 17, after V lost 4 bases and J lost 9 bases.

The J gene is TRBJ1-5, the V gene TRBV20-1; D is undetermined. Trimming removed 6 bases at V and 6 bases at J, with 27 bases between. The CDR3 has 17 amino acids. In germline, CDR1 is DFQATT, CDR2 SNEGSKA (reference sequence). CDR3 in amino acids: CSAVNMGIGSIGQPQHF. For the CDR3, the DNA is TGCAGTGCCGTGAACATGGGGATAGGGTCAATAGGTCAGCCCCAGCATTTT.

This clonotype was observed a few times. The chain carries TRBV3-1 and TRBJ2-4; D call uncertain. In germline, CDR1 is LGHDT, CDR2 YNNKEL (reference sequence). The CDR3 extends over 14 amino acids. V was pared by 1 base and J by 7 bases, with 11 bases between. The CDR3 DNA sequence: TGTGCCAGCAGCCAAGGGTCCCCCCGGAACATTCAGTACTTC. Encoded protein: CASSQGSPRNIQYF.

The rearrangement links TRBV20-1 to TRBJ1-2; no firm D call. The V end lost 1 base, the J end lost 8 bases, and 14 bases lay between the germline ends. Germline V CDR1 and CDR2: DFQATT, SNEGSKA (reference sequence). CDR3 length: 13 residues. CDR3 sequence reads: CSARGPGLGGYTF. The CDR3 DNA is TGCAGTGCTAGAGGTCCAGGCCTCGGGGGCTACACCTTC.

In this sample, this clonotype turned up a few times. Here the CDR3 DNA reads TGTGCCAGCAGCCAAGGGTGGCCAGCCAATTCACCCCTCCACTTT. This translates into CASSQGWPANSPLHF. The chain recombines TRBV16 with TRBJ1-6; D is ambiguous. V was pared by 2 bases and J by 7 bases, with 12 bases between. The germline gives CDR1 KGHSY, CDR2 FQNENV. The CDR3 sequence is 15 residues long.

V usage is TRBV3-1 and J usage is TRBJ1-2; TRBD1 matches 8 bases. Per germline, CDR1 LGHDT and CDR2 YNNKEL (reference sequence). The CDR3 runs 14 residues. V lost 4 bases to trimming and J lost 4 bases; unmatched junction nucleotides: 5. The CDR3 DNA sequence: TGTGCCAGCAGCCCCGATGGACAGGGCTATGGCTACACCTTC. As protein: CASSPDGQGYGYTF.